The T cell receptor (beta chain) under discussion was sequenced for a study of low-dose radiotherapy and immunotherapy resistance in tumors (dated by TCRdb to between 2020 and 2023). Regarding the complete study: Cohort 1 received 0.5 Gy per fraction every 2 weeks, with a prescribed total PTV dose of 6.5 Gy. For Cohort 2, the dose was 1 Gy per fraction given every two weeks, adding up to 13 Gy in total across 26 weeks. Nivolumab and ipilimumab were both given intravenously, with nivolumab at a 240 mg flat dose every two weeks and ipilimumab at 1 mg/kg every six weeks. Cyclophosphamide 200 mg/m2 was administered intravenously every two weeks, one day before each radiation and immunotherapy administration. Aspirin 300 mg was taken orally once daily by patients for four cycles, starting on cycle 1 day 1. Trial participants were not randomized into treatment groups. Eight patients were included in the translational analysis: three from the first dose cohort and the first five from the second dose cohort.

This clonotype was seen repeatedly, ten times or more. Its antigen target is currently unknown. No much larger clone exists at a distance of one base, and base qualities are not known. The time point label of this sample denotes: after trial treatment. The label giving this sample's treatment or condition can be read as: LDRT plus nivolumab, ipilimumab, low-dose cyclophosphamide and aspirin (RACIN trial). Donors were enrolled in RACIN, a single-arm phase I dose-escalation trial combining nivolumab, ipilimumab, aspirin, low-dose cyclophosphamide and low-dose radiotherapy. To be eligible, a patient needed to have an advanced solid tumor that was TIL-negative. Trimming at the junction amounts to 4 bases on V and 7 bases on J, and the germline ends lie 14 bases apart. Looking up the germline V gene yields CDR1 SGHRS and CDR2 YFSETQ. Taken from cysteine to phenylalanine, the CDR3 has 13 residues. Solely the CDR3 DNA is kept, with 39 bases framed from the first base.

The instrument given in TCRdb is Illumina HiSeq 2500. First-strand cDNA was synthesized with Superscript III and a set of TRAV- and TRBV-specific primers, covering both TCRalpha and TCRbeta chains. An approximately 20-cycle PCR with Phusion amplified the TCRs, pairing a constant-region primer with the adapter that was attached to the V primers. Isolated mRNA was amplified with the MessageAmp II aRNA Amplification Kit, using a roughly 16-hour in vitro transcription at 37°C. The Dynabeads mRNA DIRECT Purification Kit was used to isolate the mRNA for TCR sequencing. A second roughly 25-cycle Phusion PCR added indexed Illumina adapters, and products were purified with AMPure XP beads. In the original analysis: Custom Perl scripts pooled TCR sequences encoding the same protein, removed out-of-frame sequences and computed each clonotype's abundance. Any TCR sequence backed by just one read was left out of the analysis. Repertoire metrics included Shannon entropy, Gini index, clonality, richness, and frequency of TCRs shared between repertoires. TCRdb took the public reads, trimmed them with fastp at Q25, ran MiXCR for clone calling and kept in-frame beta chains. All rows with the same CDR3 protein become a single entry with the most common DNA and genes. TCRdb, not the original authors, processed these V and J calls. A total of more than 70,000 distinct CDR3 sequences appear in this sample, 20% to 25% of them only once. Of the sample, 9.5% to 15% falls within the top ten clones.

Material: PBMCs, obtained after low-dose radiotherapy plus immunotherapy. The sequence was collected from a female donor with ovarian cancer. The chain joins TRBV5-1 to TRBJ1-1; no D gene can be assigned with confidence. The DNA reads TGCGCCAGCAGCCCACACGGTCGGGGTGAAGCTTTCTTT. This gives the protein CASSPHGRGEAFF.